The T cell receptor beta chain described here comes from a study of cytomegalovirus exposure and HLA in healthy donors. General study findings and limits: Subsequent analysis showed first-cohort TCR clusters tending to co-occur in approximately 120 validation repertoires. Reports described diagnosis of cytomegalovirus status by the classifier as highly specific and sensitive. There were under 200 TCR beta chains listed as cytomegalovirus-associated.

Trimming pared 5 bases from V and 1 base from J, leaving 11 bases between. Germline V gene data show CDR1 as SGHVS and CDR2 as FNYEAQ. The CDR3 spans 14 residues. Remarks on this clone: The antigen is not known.

Generated by immunoSEQ multiplex PCR, the TCRdb table keeps only in-frame clones and is missing some. The data contain some 320,000 clones, roughly 87% of them singletons. The sequenced sample consisted of PBMCs. The J gene is TRBJ1-1, the V gene TRBV7-6; D unresolved. This sequence was found in a woman aged 25 to 45 in good health and CMV-seropositive. The CDR3 reads CASSLGRSNTEAFF. CDR3 bases: TGTGCCAGCAGCCTTGGTCGGTCGAACACTGAAGCTTTCTTT.